Following are 21 T cell receptor beta chains from one sample sequenced in a study of T cell responses to AZD1222 COVID-19 vaccine. Measured with immunoSEQ multiplex PCR; TCRdb has only the in-frame clones, and not every one. Altogether 100,000 to 150,000 clones are present, about 90% being singletons, with the ten largest covering under 1.2%. The sequencing used peripheral blood, collected on day 0 of AZD1222 vaccination. The receptor set was obtained from an adult in good health.

The V gene is TRBV5-6, the J gene TRBJ2-3; TRBD1 is a possible D gene (6 bases). The germline V gene has CDR1 SGHDT and CDR2 YYEEEE. There are 15 residues in the CDR3. The ends were cut back, 0 bases at V and 6 bases at J, with 14 bases in the middle. The CDR3: CASSLVSGGSDTQYF. The CDR3 nucleotides are TGTGCCAGCAGCTTGGTTTCTGGGGGCTCCGATACGCAGTATTTT.

This clone is a singleton in its sample. The chain recombines TRBV19 with TRBJ1-1; D is unresolved. This CDR3 comprises 14 residues. Germline values: CDR1 LNHDA, CDR2 SQIVND (reference sequence). V was pared by 7 bases and J by 2 bases, with 14 bases between. In DNA, the CDR3 is TGTGCCAGTACCCCGAGGAAGATCAACACTGAAGCTTTCTTT. Residues: CASTPRKINTEAFF.

V usage is TRBV9 and J usage is TRBJ2-3; D remains ambiguous. The CDR3 totals 12 residues. Germline CDR1 SGDLS, CDR2 YYNGEE. Trimming shortened V by 3 bases and J by 6 bases, and 8 bases separated the two germline ends. The CDR3 nucleotides read TGTGCCAGCAGCGCCGCGACGGATACGCAGTATTTT. Protein product: CASSAATDTQYF.

V gene TRBV2 combines with J gene TRBJ1-5; weak D call: TRBD1 (6 bases). This CDR3 has 15 amino acids. Trimming pared 2 bases from V and 0 bases from J, leaving 8 bases between. The germline V gene encodes CDR1 SNHLY and CDR2 FYNNEI. The CDR3 nucleotides read TGTGCCAGCAGTGAACAGGGGTATAGCAATCAGCCCCAGCATTTT. Translated: CASSEQGYSNQPQHF.

V is TRBV2 and J is TRBJ2-5; D remains ambiguous. Germline V gene lookup returns CDR1 SNHLY and CDR2 FYNNEI. The CDR3 is made up of 13 amino acids. Trimming stripped 6 bases from V and 2 bases from J, with 10 bases between. The CDR3 sequence: CASSKEAQETQYF. The CDR3 DNA sequence: TGTGCCAGCAGCAAAGAGGCTCAAGAGACCCAGTACTTC.

V is TRBV28 and J is TRBJ2-1, with D possibly TRBD1 on 5 matching bases. The CDR3 totals 14 residues. Germline V gene data show CDR1 as MDHEN and CDR2 as SYDVKM. Trimming shortened V by 1 base and J by 4 bases, and 8 bases separated the two germline ends. The CDR3 DNA reads TGTGCCAGCAGTTTATTATCAGGGTACAATGAGCAGTTCTTC. Translated: CASSLLSGYNEQFF.

This clone was seen once. The V gene is TRBV28, the J gene TRBJ2-2; perhaps D is TRBD1 or TRBD2 (11 bases each). The CDR3 consists of 21 residues. CDR1 and CDR2 from the germline V gene are MDHEN and SYDVKM. Trimming removed 7 bases from V and 6 bases from J, with 36 bases in between. CDR3 in amino acids: CASTPSPGQGVASGRPGELFF. The DNA of the CDR3 is TGTGCCAGCACCCCTTCCCCGGGACAGGGGGTGGCTAGCGGGAGGCCCGGGGAGCTGTTTTTT.

The DNA of the CDR3 is TGTGCCATAGGGACTAGCGGGACTAATGAGCAGTTCTTC. This sequence encodes CAIGTSGTNEQFF. The chain carries TRBV3-1 (or the pseudogene TRBV3-2) and TRBJ2-1; 13 bases match TRBD2. CDR1 LGHDT and CDR2 YNNKEL come from the germline V gene (reference sequence). V shed 10 bases and J 7 bases; nucleotides not matched to a gene: 4. This CDR3 contains 13 residues.

As DNA, the CDR3 is TGTGCCAGCAGCTCGGACAGGGTCGACTATGGCTACACCTTC. This codes for CASSSDRVDYGYTF. The V and J genes are TRBV28 and TRBJ1-2; 8 bases map to TRBD1. Per the germline V gene, CDR1 is MDHEN and CDR2 is SYDVKM. This CDR3 region has 14 residues. Trimming at V came to 6 bases and at J to 3 bases, leaving 6 bases not matched to a gene.

CDR3 sequence reads: CAWRAQGPRGYTF. In DNA form, the CDR3 reads TGTGCCTGGAGGGCACAGGGGCCACGGGGCTACACCTTC. The chain is built from TRBV30 and TRBJ1-2, with 7 positions matching TRBD1. V lost 3 bases and J lost 8; bases outside the gene matches: 9. In germline, CDR1 is GTSNPN, CDR2 SVGIG (reference sequence). The CDR3 totals 13 residues.

The rearrangement joins TRBV5-1 to TRBJ2-7, with unresolved D. V was shortened by 1 base and J by 2 bases, with 7 bases between the two germline ends. Germline-derived CDR1 and CDR2 are SGHRS and YFSETQ. The CDR3 has 13 amino acids. The CDR3 loop is CASSLTGTYEQYF. CDR3 coding DNA: TGCGCCAGCAGCTTGACTGGGACCTACGAGCAGTACTTC.

This clone appeared a single time. V is TRBV28 and J is TRBJ1-2; 8 bases fit TRBD1. Unmatched junction bases numbered 12, after V lost 10 bases and J lost 5 bases. The CDR3 is 14 amino acids. The germline V gene has CDR1 MDHEN and CDR2 SYDVKM. In nucleotides, the CDR3 is TGTGCCACCATACAGGGGGGGCTGAGTTATGGCTACACCTTC. Translating it yields CATIQGGLSYGYTF.

The chain links TRBV11-2 to TRBJ2-1; 14 bases match TRBD2. Germline V gene lookup returns CDR1 SGHAT and CDR2 FQNNGV. V lost 6 bases and J lost 9; bases outside the gene matches: 7. The CDR3 is 15 amino acids. This chain's CDR3 is CASRTGLAGDAEQFF. The CDR3 DNA follows: TGTGCCAGCAGGACGGGACTAGCGGGAGACGCTGAGCAGTTCTTC.

V and J are TRBV6-5 and TRBJ2-3, with D maybe TRBD1 (5 bases). This CDR3 has 14 amino acids. V gave up 0 bases and J gave up 3 bases, with 7 bases separating them. The germline CDR1 and CDR2 sequences are MNHEY and SVGAGI. The CDR3 is CASSYSTATDTQYF. In nucleotides, the CDR3 is TGTGCCAGCAGTTACTCGACAGCTACAGATACGCAGTATTTT.

The chain couples TRBV7-8 to TRBJ2-7; no reliable D call. V was trimmed by 5 bases and J by 6 bases, leaving 14 bases between them. CDR3 length equals 13 residues. The germline V gene has CDR1 SGHVS and CDR2 FQNEAQ. The CDR3 spells CASSREKHLEQYF. Written as DNA, the CDR3 is TGTGCCAGCAGCCGAGAAAAACACCTCGAGCAGTACTTC.

This clone has a single count. Other DNA sequences in the sample encode the same CDR3. The J gene is TRBJ2-2, the V gene TRBV7-3; 12 bases fit TRBD2. V gave up 3 bases and J gave up 5 bases; unmatched junction bases: 4. CDR1 and CDR2 from the germline V gene are SGHTA and FQGTGA. The CDR3 is 16 residues long. The CDR3 DNA is TGTGCCAGCAGCTTTTCCGGGACTAGCGGGACCGGGGAGCTGTTTTTT. This encodes CASSFSGTSGTGELFF. The full variable domain, completed using reference TRBV7-3 and TRBJ2-2, is GAGVSQTPSNKVTEKGKYVELRCDPISGHTALYWYRQSLGQGPEFLIYFQGTGAADDSGLPNDRFFAVRPEGSVSTLKIQRTERGDSAVYLCASSFSGTSGTGELFFGEGSRLTVL.

V gene TRBV29-1 combines with J gene TRBJ2-1; TRBD2 matches at 7 bases. Per the germline V gene, CDR1 is SQVTM and CDR2 is ANQGSEA. J was trimmed by 2 bases and V by 2 bases; bases with no gene match: 9. This CDR3 has 16 residues. The DNA of the CDR3 is TGCAGCGTTGAAACTAGCGCCCAGAGCGCCTACAATGAGCAGTTCTTC. As protein: CSVETSAQSAYNEQFF.

This chain uses TRBV27 with TRBJ2-7; unclear D gene. Trimming took off 6 bases at V and 0 bases at J, with 15 bases between the two ends. The germline V gene encodes CDR1 MNHEY and CDR2 SMNVEV (reference sequence). The CDR3 has 15 amino acids. CDR3: CASRYGRTSSYEQYF. The CDR3 DNA reads as TGTGCCAGCAGATACGGACGGACGAGCTCCTACGAGCAGTACTTC.

The chain recombines TRBV6-5 with TRBJ2-5; 9 bases align to TRBD1. V trimming: 7 bases; J trimming: 5 bases; junction bases outside the gene matches: 5. Germline CDR1 is MNHEY and CDR2 is SVGAGI. The CDR3 is 13 amino acids. CDR3 nucleotide sequence: TGTGCCAGCAAAAACAGGGGGCGGGAGACCCAGTACTTC. This translates into CASKNRGRETQYF.

The rearrangement joins TRBV10-3 to TRBJ2-7; D may be TRBD1 or TRBD2 (5 bases each). Germline V gives CDR1 ENHRY, CDR2 SYGVKD. With 4 bases removed from V and 4 bases from J, the gap between germline ends came to 5 bases. This CDR3 is 11 amino acids long. CDR3 loop: CAISGGYEQYF. CDR3 sequence (DNA): TGTGCCATCAGTGGGGGGTACGAGCAGTACTTC.

V usage is TRBV5-1 and J usage is TRBJ1-2, with 7 bases lining up with TRBD1. There are 15 residues in the CDR3. From germline, CDR1 is SGHRS and CDR2 YFSETQ. V was clipped by 0 bases and J by 2 bases; unmatched bases: 4. The chain's CDR3 is CASSLGVGQNYGYTF. The CDR3 region has the DNA TGCGCCAGCAGCTTGGGGGTGGGACAGAACTATGGCTACACCTTC.